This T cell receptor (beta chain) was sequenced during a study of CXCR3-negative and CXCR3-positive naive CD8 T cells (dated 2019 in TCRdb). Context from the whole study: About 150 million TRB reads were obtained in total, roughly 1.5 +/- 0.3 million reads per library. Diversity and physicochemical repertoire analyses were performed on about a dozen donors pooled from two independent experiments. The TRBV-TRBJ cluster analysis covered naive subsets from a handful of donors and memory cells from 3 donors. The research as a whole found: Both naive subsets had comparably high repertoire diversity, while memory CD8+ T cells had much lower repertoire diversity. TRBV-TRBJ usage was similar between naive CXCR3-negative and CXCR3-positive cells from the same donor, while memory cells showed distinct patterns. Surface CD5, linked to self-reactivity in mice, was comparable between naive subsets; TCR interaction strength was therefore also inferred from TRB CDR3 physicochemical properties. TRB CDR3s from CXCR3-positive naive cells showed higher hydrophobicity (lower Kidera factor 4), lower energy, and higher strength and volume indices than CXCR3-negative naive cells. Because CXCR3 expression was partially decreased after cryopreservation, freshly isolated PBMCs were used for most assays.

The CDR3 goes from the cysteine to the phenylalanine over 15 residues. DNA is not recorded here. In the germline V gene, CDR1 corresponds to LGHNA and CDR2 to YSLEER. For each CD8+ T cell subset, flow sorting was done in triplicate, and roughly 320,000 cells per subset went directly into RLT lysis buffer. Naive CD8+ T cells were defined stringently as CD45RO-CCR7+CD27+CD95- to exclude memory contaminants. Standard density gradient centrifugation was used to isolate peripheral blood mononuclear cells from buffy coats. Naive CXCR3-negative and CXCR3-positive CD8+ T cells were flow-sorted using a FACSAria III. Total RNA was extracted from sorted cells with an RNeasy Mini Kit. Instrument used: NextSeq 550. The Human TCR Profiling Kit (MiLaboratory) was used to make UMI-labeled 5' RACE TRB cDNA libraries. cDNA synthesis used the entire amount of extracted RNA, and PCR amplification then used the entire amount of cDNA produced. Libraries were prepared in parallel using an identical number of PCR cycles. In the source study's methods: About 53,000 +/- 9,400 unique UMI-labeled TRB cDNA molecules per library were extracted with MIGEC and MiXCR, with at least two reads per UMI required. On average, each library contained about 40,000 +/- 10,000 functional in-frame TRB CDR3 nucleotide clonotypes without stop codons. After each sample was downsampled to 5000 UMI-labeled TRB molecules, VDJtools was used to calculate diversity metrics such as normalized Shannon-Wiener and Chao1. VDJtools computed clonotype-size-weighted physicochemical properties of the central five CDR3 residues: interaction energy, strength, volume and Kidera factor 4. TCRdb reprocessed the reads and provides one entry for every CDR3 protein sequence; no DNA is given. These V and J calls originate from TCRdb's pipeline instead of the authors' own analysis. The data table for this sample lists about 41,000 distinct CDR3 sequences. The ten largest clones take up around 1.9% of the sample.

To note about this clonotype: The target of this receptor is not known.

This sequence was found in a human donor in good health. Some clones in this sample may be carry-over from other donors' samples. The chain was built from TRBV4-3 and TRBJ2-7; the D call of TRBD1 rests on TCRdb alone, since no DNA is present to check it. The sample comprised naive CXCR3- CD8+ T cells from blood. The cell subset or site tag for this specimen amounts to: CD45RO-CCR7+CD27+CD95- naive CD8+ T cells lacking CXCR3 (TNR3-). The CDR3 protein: CASSQVTGLTYEQYF.